Listed below are T cell receptor beta chains from one sample, sequenced in a study of blood T cell repertoires in COVID-19. Assay used: immunoSEQ multiplex PCR; TCRdb lists only in-frame clones, some missing. The sample holds 150,000 to 200,000 clones, 75% to 85% seen once. Sequencing was performed on PBMCs or T cells enriched from blood (not recorded which). These receptors originate from a woman between 50 and 59 years old with acute COVID-19. CDR3s include the opening cysteine and the closing phenylalanine or tryptophan. D genes are given only for firm matches. Only some rows state a clone size, as once, few, many or a class for expanded clones.

- | - | TRBJ1-2 | TRBV7-8 | TGTGCCAGCAGCTGGACAGTAGACTATGGCTACACCTTC | CASSWTVDYGYTF
- | - | TRBJ1-6 | TRBV11-2 | TGTGCCAGCAGCTTGCGGATTAATTCACCCCTCCACTTT | CASSLRINSPLHF
- | - | TRBJ1-1 | TRBV18 | TGTGCCAGCTCGTCCGGGGGGATAGGCACTGAAGCTTTCTTT | CASSSGGIGTEAFF
TRBD2 | few | TRBJ2-1 | TRBV7-2 | TGTGCCAGCAGCCCTCCTCAGGCGGGGGTCATCTACAATGAGCAGTTCTTC | CASSPPQAGVIYNEQFF
- | - | TRBJ1-2 | TRBV12-3/TRBV12-4 | TGTGCCAGCAGTTTATCCACTAACTATGGCTACACCTTC | CASSLSTNYGYTF
- | - | TRBJ1-6 | TRBV30 | TGTGCCTGGGGCGTACGGGTTTATTCACCCCTCCACTTT | CAWGVRVYSPLHF
TRBD1 | - | TRBJ1-4 | TRBV28 | TGTGCCAGCAGTCTCGGGACAGGGGGTAATGAAAAACTGTTTTTT | CASSLGTGGNEKLFF
- | - | TRBJ1-2 | TRBV28 | TGTGCCACAAGTGGGGGCGACGTATACCGCTACACCTTC | CATSGGDVYRYTF
- | - | TRBJ1-6 | TRBV5-4 | TGTGCCAGCAGCCCCAGGGTCTCCGGGAGGAATTCACCCCTCCACTTT | CASSPRVSGRNSPLHF
- | - | TRBJ1-2 | TRBV29-1 | TGCAGCGCTGGGGAGGGCTATGGCTACACCTTC | CSAGEGYGYTF
TRBD1 | - | TRBJ1-5 | TRBV12-3/TRBV12-4 | TGTGCCAGCACCGGACAGGGGAATCAGCCCCAGCATTTT | CASTGQGNQPQHF
- | - | TRBJ1-2 | TRBV7-9 | TGTGCCAGCAGCCCAGGGGAGTGGGAGGGTGGCTACACCTTC | CASSPGEWEGGYTF
- | - | TRBJ2-1 | TRBV7-9 | TGTGCCAGCAGCCACCCTAAGGGGGGGGAACACAATGAGCAGTTCTTC | CASSHPKGGEHNEQFF
- | few | TRBJ2-5 | TRBV6-5 | TGTGCCAGCAGACAGGGTTTGGAGACCCAGTACTTC | CASRQGLETQYF
TRBD1 | - | TRBJ2-1 | TRBV5-1 | TGCGCCAGCAGCAAAACAGGGGCTTCCTACAATGAGCAGTTCTTC | CASSKTGASYNEQFF
TRBD2 | - | TRBJ2-5 | TRBV6-2/TRBV6-3 | TGTGCCAGCAGTTACTCCCCGACTAGCGGGCAAGAGACCCAGTACTTC | CASSYSPTSGQETQYF
- | - | TRBJ1-1 | TRBV2 | TGTGCCAGACTTGCGGACTCTGAAGCTTTCTTT | CARLADSEAFF
TRBD2 | - | TRBJ2-1 | TRBV7-7 | TGTGCTAGCAGCTCCGGGGGGGGAAATGAGCAGTTCTTC | CASSSGGGNEQFF
- | - | TRBJ2-2 | TRBV19 | TGTGCCAGTAGTTGGCTAGTCGGTCGGACCGGGGAGCTGTTTTTT | CASSWLVGRTGELFF
- | - | TRBJ2-3 | TRBV5-6 | TGTGCCAGCATTTCCCCTTCGGGTGCTAGCACAGATACGCAGTATTTT | CASISPSGASTDTQYF
- | - | TRBJ1-1 | TRBV9 | TGTGCCAGCAGCGTGATCGGGGAAGCGAACACTGAAGCTTTCTTT | CASSVIGEANTEAFF
- | - | TRBJ2-3 | TRBV28 | TGTGCCAGCAGTTCATTCTCGACAGGAAGCACAGATACGCAGTATTTT | CASSSFSTGSTDTQYF
TRBD2 | - | TRBJ2-1 | TRBV7-3 | TGTGCCAGCAGCCCAGAGCGGGGACCTTACAATGAGCAGTTCTTC | CASSPERGPYNEQFF
- | - | TRBJ2-2 | TRBV11-2 | TGTGCCAGCAGCTACTGGGGCGGTGGGTTTTTT | CASSYWGGGFF
- | - | TRBJ1-5 | TRBV5-8 | TGTGCCAGCAGCTTGGAAGCCAATCAGCCCCAGCATTTT | CASSLEANQPQHF
- | - | TRBJ2-3 | TRBV7-8 | TGTGCCAGCAGCCCTGGACAGCACACAGATACGCAGTATTTT | CASSPGQHTDTQYF
TRBD1 | - | TRBJ2-4 | TRBV2 | TGTGCCAGCCAAGGACAGGGACTAGCCAAAAACATTCAGTACTTC | CASQGQGLAKNIQYF
- | - | TRBJ1-6 | TRBV21-1 | TGTGCCAGCAGCAAGAGGGAGGACAGGGAACGGAATTCACCCCTCCACTTT | CASSKREDRERNSPLHF
TRBD1 | - | TRBJ1-2 | TRBV6-5 | TGTGCCAGCAGCCTAGGACAGGACCTTAACTATGGCTACACCTTC | CASSLGQDLNYGYTF
- | once | TRBJ2-3 | TRBV10-1 | TGCGCCAGCAGTGGTGCGGGTAGCACAGATACGCAGTATTTT | CASSGAGSTDTQYF
TRBD2 | few | TRBJ2-3 | TRBV19 | TGTGCCACCTCTCAGCGGGGGGTGGTAGATACGCAGTATTTT | CATSQRGVVDTQYF
TRBD1 | - | TRBJ1-5 | TRBV7-2 | TGTGCCAGCAGCCTGCAGGGGGCAGAGAATCAGCCCCAGCATTTT | CASSLQGAENQPQHF
- | - | TRBJ1-3 | TRBV5-5 | TGTGCCAGCAGCCCTCCTCCGGGAAACGGAAACACCATATATTTT | CASSPPPGNGNTIYF
- | few | TRBJ1-1 | TRBV6-2/TRBV6-3 | TGTGCCAGCAGTTACTCTCCGGGACAGAACACTGAAGCTTTCTTT | CASSYSPGQNTEAFF
TRBD1 | - | TRBJ1-1 | TRBV2 | TGTGCCAGCAGTGGATGGGACAGACATAACATGAACACTGAAGCTTTCTTT | CASSGWDRHNMNTEAFF
TRBD1 | few | TRBJ1-1 | TRBV5-1 | TGCGCCAGCAGCTTGACCGACAGGGGCACTGAAGCTTTCTTT | CASSLTDRGTEAFF
- | - | TRBJ1-2 | TRBV30 | TGCTGGACAGACACTAATAACTATGGCTACACCTTC | CWTDTNNYGYTF
- | - | TRBJ1-4 | TRBV28 | TGTGCCAGCACCTCCGGGGGGGCTGGGGAAAAACTGTTTTTT | CASTSGGAGEKLFF
- | - | TRBJ2-3 | TRBV7-3 | TGTGCCAGCAGCTTAGGCAGGACTAGCACAGATACGCAGTATTTT | CASSLGRTSTDTQYF
- | - | TRBJ2-5 | TRBV19 | TGTGCCAGTAGTATAGGCGTCGGGGAAGAGACCCAGTACTTC | CASSIGVGEETQYF
TRBD1 | - | TRBJ1-1 | TRBV4-1 | TGCGCCAGCAGCCAGAACAGGGGAGCTTTCTTT | CASSQNRGAFF
- | - | TRBJ2-5 | TRBV7-9 | TGTGCCAGCAGCTTATTGACGGTGGAGCAAGAGACCCAGTACTTC | CASSLLTVEQETQYF
- | - | TRBJ1-1 | TRBV9 | TGTGCCAGCAGCGTAGTAGGGGGTGGCACTGAAGCTTTCTTT | CASSVVGGGTEAFF